This TCR beta chain was documented in a study of response to subunit inactivated influenza vaccine. Study-wide findings and caveats: Authors suggested few new T cells are recruited by each seasonal influenza vaccination.

This clonotype has just a few counts. The antigen remains undetermined. The CDR3 is made up of 14 amino acids. Between the trimmed V and J ends, which lost 0 bases and 3 bases, there was a span of 10 bases. CDR1 and CDR2 (germline): SGHKS, YYEKEE (reference sequence). TCRdb reanalysed the RT-PCR reads using MiXCR and keeps one entry per CDR3 protein. The data contain approximately 680,000 distinct CDR3 sequences, around 14% of them singletons. The source is a man between 45 and 60 years old who received an inactivated influenza vaccine. The J gene is TRBJ2-7, the V gene TRBV5-5; a weak D match, TRBD2 (5 bases). The sequenced sample was PBMCs from blood, obtained about 12 days after vaccination. The CDR3 nucleotides are TGTGCCAGCAGCTTGGAAGCGGATTTCTACGAGCAGTACTTC. As protein: CASSLEADFYEQYF.